This TCR beta chain was documented in a study of beta chain features in type 1 diabetes. V was pared by 2 bases and J by 9 bases, with 14 bases between. This CDR3 has 14 amino acids. Germline CDR1 and CDR2: SGHNT and YYREEE (reference sequence). Expressed TCRB transcripts were sequenced because the isolated RNA had all been reverse transcribed beforehand. TCRdb's copy holds only in-frame clones and misses some; the assay was immunoSEQ multiplex PCR. The table records fewer than 500,000 clones, 11% to 15% of them present only once. This chain connects TRBV5-4 to TRBJ1-4; TRBD1 is a possible D gene (6 bases). The sample comprised naive CD4+ T cells from blood. This TCR came from a man aged 25-45 years in good health. The CDR3 DNA is TGTGCCAGCAGCTTCGGGACACCGGCCCAAAAACTGTTTTTT. This gives the protein CASSFGTPAQKLFF.